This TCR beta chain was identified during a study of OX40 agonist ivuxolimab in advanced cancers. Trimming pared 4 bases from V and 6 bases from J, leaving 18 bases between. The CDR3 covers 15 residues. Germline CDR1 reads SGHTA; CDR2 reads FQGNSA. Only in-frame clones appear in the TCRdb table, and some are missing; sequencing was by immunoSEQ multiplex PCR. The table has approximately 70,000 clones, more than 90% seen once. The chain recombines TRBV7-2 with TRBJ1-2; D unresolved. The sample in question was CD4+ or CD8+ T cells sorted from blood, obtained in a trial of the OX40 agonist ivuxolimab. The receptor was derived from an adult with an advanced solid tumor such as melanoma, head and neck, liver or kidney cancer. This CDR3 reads CASSSRAVARDGYTF. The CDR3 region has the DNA TGTGCCAGCAGCTCCCGGGCCGTGGCGAGGGATGGCTACACCTTC.